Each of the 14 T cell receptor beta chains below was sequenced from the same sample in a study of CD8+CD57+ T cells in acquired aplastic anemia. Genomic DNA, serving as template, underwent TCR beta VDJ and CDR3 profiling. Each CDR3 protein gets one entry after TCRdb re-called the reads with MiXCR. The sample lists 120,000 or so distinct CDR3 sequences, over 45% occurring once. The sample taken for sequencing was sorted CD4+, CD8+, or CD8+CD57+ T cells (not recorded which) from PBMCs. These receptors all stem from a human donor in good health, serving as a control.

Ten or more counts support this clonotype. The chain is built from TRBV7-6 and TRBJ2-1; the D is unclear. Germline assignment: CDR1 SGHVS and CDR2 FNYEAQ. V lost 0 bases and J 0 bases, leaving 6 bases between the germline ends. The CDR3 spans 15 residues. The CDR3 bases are TGTGCCAGCAGCTTAGCGCCCAACTCCTACAATGAGCAGTTCTTC. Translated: CASSLAPNSYNEQFF. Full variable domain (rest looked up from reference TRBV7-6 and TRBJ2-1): GAGVSQSPRYKVTKRGQDVALRCDPISGHVSLYWYRQALGQGPEFLTYFNYEAQQDKSGLPNDRFSAERPEGSISTLTIQRTEQRDSAMYRCASSLAPNSYNEQFFGPGTRLTVL.

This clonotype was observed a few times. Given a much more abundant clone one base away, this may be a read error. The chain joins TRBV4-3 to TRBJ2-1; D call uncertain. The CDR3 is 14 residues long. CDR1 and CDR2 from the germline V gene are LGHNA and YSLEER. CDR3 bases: TGCGCCATCAGCCAAGAAGTATCCTACAATGAGCAGTTCTTC. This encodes CAISQEVSYNEQFF.

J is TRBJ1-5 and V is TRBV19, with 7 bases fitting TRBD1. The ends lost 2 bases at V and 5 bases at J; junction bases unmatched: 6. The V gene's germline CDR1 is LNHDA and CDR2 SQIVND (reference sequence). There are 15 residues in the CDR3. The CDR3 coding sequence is TGTGCCAGTAGTATAAGTGCCAGGGGGTATCAGCCCCAGCATTTT. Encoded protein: CASSISARGYQPQHF.

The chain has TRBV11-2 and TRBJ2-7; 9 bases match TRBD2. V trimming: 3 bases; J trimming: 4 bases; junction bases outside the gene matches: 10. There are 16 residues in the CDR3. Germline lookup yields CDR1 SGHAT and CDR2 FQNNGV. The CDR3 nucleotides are TGTGCCAGCAGCTTCAGTAGCGGGGGAATTGATTACGAGCAGTACTTC. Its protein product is CASSFSSGGIDYEQYF.

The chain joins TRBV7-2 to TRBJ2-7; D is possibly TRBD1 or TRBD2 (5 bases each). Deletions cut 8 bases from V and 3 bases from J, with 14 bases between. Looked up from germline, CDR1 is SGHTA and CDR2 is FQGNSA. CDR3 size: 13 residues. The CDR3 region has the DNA TGTGCCAGCCGAAGTTCGGGGCTCTACGAGCAGTACTTC. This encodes CASRSSGLYEQYF.

In nucleotides, the CDR3 is TGTGCCAGCAGGGGACAGGGGGCGTCCTACGAGCAGTACTTC. Translated: CASRGQGASYEQYF. The V and J genes are TRBV25-1 and TRBJ2-7, with TRBD1 matching 12 bases. This CDR3 has 14 residues. Germline CDR1 reads MGHDK; CDR2 reads SYGVNS. The V segment lost 6 bases and the J segment 1 base; nucleotides outside the gene matches: 1.

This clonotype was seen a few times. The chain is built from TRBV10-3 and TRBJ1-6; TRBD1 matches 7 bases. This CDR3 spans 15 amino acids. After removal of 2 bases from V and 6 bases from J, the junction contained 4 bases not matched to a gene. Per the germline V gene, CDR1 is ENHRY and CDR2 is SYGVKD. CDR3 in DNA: TGTGCCATCAGTGAGAGGGGACAGCCTAATTCACCCCTCCACTTT. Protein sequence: CAISERGQPNSPLHF.

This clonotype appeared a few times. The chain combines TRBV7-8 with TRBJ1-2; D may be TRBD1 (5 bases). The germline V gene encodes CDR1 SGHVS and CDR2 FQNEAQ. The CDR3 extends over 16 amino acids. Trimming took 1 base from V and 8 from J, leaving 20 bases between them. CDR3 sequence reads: CASSLGGVGGRSGYTF. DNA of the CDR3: TGTGCCAGCAGCTTAGGGGGGGTGGGGGGAAGATCGGGCTACACCTTC. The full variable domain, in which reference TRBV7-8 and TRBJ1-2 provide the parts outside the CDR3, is GAGVSQSPRYKVAKRGQDVALRCDPISGHVSLFWYQQALGQGPEFLTYFQNEAQLDKSGLPSDRFFAERPEGSVSTLKIQRTQQEDSAVYLCASSLGGVGGRSGYTFGSGTRLTVV.

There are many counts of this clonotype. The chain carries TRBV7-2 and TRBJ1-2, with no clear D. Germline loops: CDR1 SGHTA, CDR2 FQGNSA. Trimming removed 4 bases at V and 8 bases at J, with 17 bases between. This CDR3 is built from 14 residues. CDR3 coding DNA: TGTGCCAGCAGCTACGATAGACAATCCGGAGGCTACACCTTC. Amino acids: CASSYDRQSGGYTF.

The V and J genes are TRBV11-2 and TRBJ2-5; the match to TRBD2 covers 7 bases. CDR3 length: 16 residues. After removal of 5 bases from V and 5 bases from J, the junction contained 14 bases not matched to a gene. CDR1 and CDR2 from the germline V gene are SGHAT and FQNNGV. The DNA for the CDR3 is TGTGCCAGCAGCAAGAGGGGCGGGGGTAGAGGCGAGACCCAGTACTTC. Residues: CASSKRGGGRGETQYF.

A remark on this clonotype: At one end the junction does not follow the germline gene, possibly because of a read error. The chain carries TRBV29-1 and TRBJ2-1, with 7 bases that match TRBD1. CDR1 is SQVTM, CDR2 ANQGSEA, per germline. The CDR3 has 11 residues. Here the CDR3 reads CSVESTGEQSF. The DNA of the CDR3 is TGCAGCGTTGAGTCCACAGGGGAGCAGTCCTTC.

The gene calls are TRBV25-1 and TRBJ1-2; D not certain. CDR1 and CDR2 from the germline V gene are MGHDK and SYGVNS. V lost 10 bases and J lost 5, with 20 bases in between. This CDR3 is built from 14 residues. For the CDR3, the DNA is TGTGCCACCTCAAACCATGGGCAGGCTTATGGCTACACCTTC. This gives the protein CATSNHGQAYGYTF.

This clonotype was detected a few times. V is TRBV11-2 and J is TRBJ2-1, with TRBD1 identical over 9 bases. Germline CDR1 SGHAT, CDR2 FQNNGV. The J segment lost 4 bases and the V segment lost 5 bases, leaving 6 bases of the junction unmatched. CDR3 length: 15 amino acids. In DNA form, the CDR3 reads TGTGCCAGCAGCCTAAGGGGACAGGGATACAATGAGCAGTTCTTC. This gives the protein CASSLRGQGYNEQFF.

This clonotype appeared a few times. The CDR3 sequence: CASSPPTGVSTDTQYF. The DNA of the CDR3 is TGTGCCAGCTCACCACCCACGGGGGTCAGCACAGATACGCAGTATTTT. The chain joins TRBV18 to TRBJ2-3; D possibly corresponds to TRBD2 (6 bases). CDR1 KGHSH and CDR2 LQKENI come from the germline V gene. The CDR3 length is 16 residues. Trimming removed 0 bases from V and 0 bases from J, with 10 bases in between. Together with reference TRBV18 and TRBJ2-3, the CDR3 gives the full variable domain: NAGVMQNPRHLVRRRGQEARLRCSPMKGHSHVYWYRQLPEEGLKFMVYLQKENIIDESGMPKERFSAEFPKEGPSILRIQQVVRGDSAAYFCASSPPTGVSTDTQYFGPGTRLTVL.